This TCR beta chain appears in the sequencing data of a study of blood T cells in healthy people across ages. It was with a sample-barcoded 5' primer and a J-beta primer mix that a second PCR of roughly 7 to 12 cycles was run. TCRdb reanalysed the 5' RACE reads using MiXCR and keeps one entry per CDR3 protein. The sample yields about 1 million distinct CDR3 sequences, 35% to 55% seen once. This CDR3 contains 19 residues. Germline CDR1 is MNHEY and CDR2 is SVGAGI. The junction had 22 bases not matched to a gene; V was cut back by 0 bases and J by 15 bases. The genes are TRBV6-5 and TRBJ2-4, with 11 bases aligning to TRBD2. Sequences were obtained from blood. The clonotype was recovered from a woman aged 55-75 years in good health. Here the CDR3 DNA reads TGTGCCAGCAGTTACTCAGGACGGGGGGGACTAGCGGAGACCTACGAGCGGTACTTC. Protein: CASSYSGRGGLAETYERYF.